These 10 T cell receptor beta chains were sequenced from one sample in a study of response to subunit inactivated influenza vaccine. Via MiXCR, TCRdb re-called the RT-PCR reads, giving one row per CDR3 protein. The repertoire holds fewer than 600,000 distinct CDR3 sequences, with 7.2% as singletons. Sequenced here: PBMCs from blood, sampled around 25 months after vaccination. All receptors derive from a man between 50 and 69 years old who received an inactivated influenza vaccine.

This clonotype was seen at least ten times. The V gene is TRBV4-2, the J gene TRBJ2-1; 10 bases match TRBD1. V lost 0 bases and J lost 8; bases outside the gene matches: 7. This CDR3 spans 16 amino acids. The V gene's germline CDR1 is LGHNA and CDR2 YNFKEQ. The CDR3 DNA sequence: TGTGCCAGCAGCCAAGAACGGACAGGGGGTGCTTATGAGCAGTTCTTC. This sequence encodes CASSQERTGGAYEQFF.

This clonotype was recorded at least ten times. This chain connects TRBV29-1 to TRBJ2-7; 11 nucleotides align to TRBD2. CDR3 length: 15 amino acids. V lost 4 bases and J lost 2; bases outside the gene matches: 7. Germline CDR1 SQVTM, CDR2 ANQGSEA. CDR3 loop: CSVGGTSGRTYEQYF. CDR3 bases: TGCAGCGTTGGTGGGACTAGCGGACGAACCTACGAGCAGTACTTC.

The V gene is TRBV6-2 or TRBV6-3, the J gene TRBJ2-3; 7 bases are a match to TRBD2. Germline-derived CDR1 and CDR2 are MNHEY and SVGEGT. Losses at the gene ends were 8 bases for V and 0 bases for J; bases not matched to a gene: 14. This CDR3 spans 17 amino acids. CDR3 nucleotide sequence: TGTGCCAGCGGATCCAGCGGGGAACCGGAGAGCACAGATACGCAGTATTTT. This sequence encodes CASGSSGEPESTDTQYF.

V usage is TRBV18 and J usage is TRBJ1-2, with D unresolved. The CDR3 loop spans 13 amino acids. The germline V gene has CDR1 KGHSH and CDR2 LQKENI. Trimming took off 2 bases at V and 0 bases at J, with 4 bases between the two ends. The CDR3 region is CASSPETNYGYTF. The CDR3 coding sequence is TGTGCCAGCTCACCAGAAACTAACTATGGCTACACCTTC.

The CDR3 nucleotides are TGCAGTGCCCCAAAGTTGACGGGGGGGCAAGGTGAGCAGTTCTTC. Translated: CSAPKLTGGQGEQFF. This chain uses TRBV20-1 with TRBJ2-1, with TRBD2 matching over 8 bases. The CDR3 covers 15 residues. The germline gives CDR1 DFQATT, CDR2 SNEGSKA (reference sequence). Trimming removed 6 bases from V and 9 bases from J; junction bases left unmatched: 16.

This clonotype was counted many times. The chain links TRBV7-9 to TRBJ2-5; TRBD1 matches 8 bases. The ends lost 0 bases at V and 5 bases at J; junction bases unmatched: 8. CDR3 length equals 16 residues. CDR1 is SEHNR and CDR2 is FQNEAQ in the germline V gene (reference sequence). The CDR3 bases are TGTGCCAGCAGCTTAGCGTATGCAGGGGGCAGGGAGACCCAGTACTTC. Residues: CASSLAYAGGRETQYF. Using reference TRBV7-9 and TRBJ2-5 for the parts outside the CDR3, the full variable domain is DTGVSQNPRHKITKRGQNVTFRCDPISEHNRLYWYRQTLGQGPEFLTYFQNEAQLEKSRLLSDRFSAERPKGSFSTLEIQRTEQGDSAMYLCASSLAYAGGRETQYFGPGTRLLVL.

V is TRBV12-5 and J is TRBJ2-1; D not certain. This CDR3 is built from 12 residues. The germline V and J ends were trimmed by 3 bases and 10 bases, with 10 bases remaining between them. From germline, CDR1 is LGHNT and CDR2 FRNRAP. The CDR3 nucleotides are TGTGCTAGTGGTTTAAGGTTTCGGGAGCAGTTCTTC. Protein sequence: CASGLRFREQFF.

The chain carries TRBV12-3 or TRBV12-4 and TRBJ2-3, with 12 positions matching TRBD2. The V and J ends lost 5 bases and 2 bases, in that order; junction bases with no gene match: 14. This CDR3 contains 19 residues. CDR3 in amino acids: CASSPTGLAGPTVTDTQYF. DNA of the CDR3: TGTGCCAGCAGTCCCACAGGACTAGCGGGGCCCACCGTCACAGATACGCAGTATTTT.

This clonotype was observed at least ten times. This chain connects TRBV24-1 to TRBJ2-7; a weak D match, TRBD1 (7 bases). Germline V gene lookup returns CDR1 KGHDR and CDR2 SFDVKD. Between the trimmed V and J ends, which lost 2 bases and 4 bases, there was a span of 17 bases. This CDR3 comprises 16 residues. DNA of the CDR3: TGTGCCACCAGTGATTCGTCCGCAGGGGGGCCTTACGAGCAGTACTTC. Translated, it gives CATSDSSAGGPYEQYF.

This clonotype was counted at least ten times. J is TRBJ2-3 and V is TRBV6-5; 10 bases are a match to TRBD1. The CDR3 is made up of 13 amino acids. V lost 4 bases to trimming and J lost 9 bases; unmatched junction nucleotides: 4. The germline gives CDR1 MNHEY, CDR2 SVGAGI. The chain's CDR3 is CASSFRDRGTQYF. CDR3 DNA: TGTGCCAGCAGTTTCCGGGACAGGGGCACGCAGTATTTT.